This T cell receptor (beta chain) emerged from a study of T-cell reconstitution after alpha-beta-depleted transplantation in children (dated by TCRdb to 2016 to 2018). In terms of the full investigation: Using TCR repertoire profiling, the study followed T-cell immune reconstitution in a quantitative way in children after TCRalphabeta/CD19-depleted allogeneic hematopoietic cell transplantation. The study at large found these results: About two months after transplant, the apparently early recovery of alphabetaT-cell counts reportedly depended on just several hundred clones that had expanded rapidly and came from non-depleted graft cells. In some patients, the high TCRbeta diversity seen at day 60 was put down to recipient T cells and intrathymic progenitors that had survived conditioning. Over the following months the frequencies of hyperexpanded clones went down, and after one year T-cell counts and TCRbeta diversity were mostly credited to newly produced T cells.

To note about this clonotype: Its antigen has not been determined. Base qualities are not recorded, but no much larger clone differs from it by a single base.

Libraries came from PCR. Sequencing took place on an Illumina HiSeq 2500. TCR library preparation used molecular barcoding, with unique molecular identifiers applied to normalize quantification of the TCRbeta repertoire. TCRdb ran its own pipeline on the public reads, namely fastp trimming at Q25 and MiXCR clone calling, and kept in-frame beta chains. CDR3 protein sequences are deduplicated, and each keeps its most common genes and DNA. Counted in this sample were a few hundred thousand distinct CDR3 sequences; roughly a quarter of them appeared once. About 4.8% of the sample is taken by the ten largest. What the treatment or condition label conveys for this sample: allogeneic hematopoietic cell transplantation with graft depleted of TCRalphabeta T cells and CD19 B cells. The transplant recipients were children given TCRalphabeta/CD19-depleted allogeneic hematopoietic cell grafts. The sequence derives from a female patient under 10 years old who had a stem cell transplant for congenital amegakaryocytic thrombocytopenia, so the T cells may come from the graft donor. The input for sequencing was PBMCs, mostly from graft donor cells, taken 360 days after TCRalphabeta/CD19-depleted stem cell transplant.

The nucleotide sequence is given as TGTGCCAGCAGCCAGATACTAGTTCGCAATGAGCAGTTCTTC. Its product reads: CASSQILVRNEQFF. The sequence joins TRBV3-1 to TRBJ2-1; the D segment could be TRBD2, given 5 matching bases. The CDR3 holds 14 amino acids from the cysteine to the phenylalanine. Only the CDR3 DNA is retained, 42 bases long and in frame from the first base. V is shortened by 3 bases, J by 6 bases, and the region joining them spans 12 bases. The germline V gene (reference sequence) yields LGHDT for CDR1 and YNNKEL for CDR2.